Listed here are 9 T cell receptor beta chains from one sample, sequenced in a study of T cell responses to AZD1222 COVID-19 vaccine. Profiled with immunoSEQ multiplex PCR; TCRdb holds only in-frame clones, not every one. The table includes tens of thousands of clones, 75% to 90% detected once. Sequenced here: peripheral blood, sampled on day 0 of AZD1222 vaccination. Receptor source: an adult in good health.

V and J are TRBV11-3 and TRBJ2-7, with TRBD2 matching over 9 bases. Germline CDR1 and CDR2: SGHNT and YENEEA. V was pared by 3 bases and J by 4 bases, with 4 bases of the junction left unmatched. The CDR3 has 14 amino acids. DNA of the CDR3: TGTGCCAGCAGCTTGCTGAGCGGGAGGTACGAGCAGTACTTC. It is translated as CASSLLSGRYEQYF.

The V gene is TRBV19, the J gene TRBJ1-2; no clear D gene. The CDR3 contains 12 residues. Germline lookup yields CDR1 LNHDA and CDR2 SQIVND (reference sequence). With 6 bases removed from V and 0 bases from J, the gap between germline ends came to 5 bases. The CDR3: CASSWSNYGYTF. CDR3 DNA sequence: TGTGCCAGTAGCTGGTCTAACTATGGCTACACCTTC.

This chain joins TRBV7-2 and TRBJ2-1; weak D call: TRBD2 (5 bases). V lost 4 bases, J lost 15 bases, and 22 bases lay in between. Germline V CDR1 and CDR2: SGHTA, FQGNSA. CDR3 length: 14 residues. CDR3 in amino acids: CASSSPAIAGVGFF. The CDR3, as DNA: TGTGCCAGCAGCTCACCTGCAATCGCGGGTGTGGGGTTCTTC.

J is TRBJ1-5 and V is TRBV2; D remains unclear. Germline V CDR1 and CDR2: SNHLY, FYNNEI. The CDR3 loop spans 12 amino acids. Trimming cost V 2 bases and J 3 bases, with 2 bases left between them. The CDR3 loop reads CASSENNQPQHF. The CDR3 DNA sequence: TGTGCCAGCAGTGAAAACAATCAGCCCCAGCATTTT.

The chain joins TRBV7-3 to TRBJ2-3; D perhaps matches TRBD1 (5 bases). CDR1 and CDR2 (germline): SGHTA, FQGTGA. V was trimmed by 4 bases and J by 5 bases, leaving 13 bases between them. The CDR3 is 14 residues long. This CDR3 is CASSSQGWEDTQYF. The CDR3 nucleotides are TGTGCCAGCAGCTCTCAGGGTTGGGAAGATACGCAGTATTTT.

V gene TRBV19 combines with J gene TRBJ2-4, with TRBD1 as a possible D gene (5 bases). With 7 bases removed from V and 0 bases from J, the gap between germline ends came to 10 bases. The CDR3 is 14 residues long. The V gene's germline CDR1 is LNHDA and CDR2 SQIVND (reference sequence). CDR3 sequence reads: CASTQQVAKNIQYF. DNA of the CDR3: TGTGCCAGTACCCAACAGGTAGCCAAAAACATTCAGTACTTC.

The chain carries TRBV11-1 and TRBJ2-4; D could derive from TRBD1 or TRBD2 (5 bases each). V lost 5 bases and J 7 bases, leaving 6 bases between the germline ends. This CDR3 is built from 11 residues. CDR1 SGHAT and CDR2 FQDESV come from the germline V gene (reference sequence). CDR3: CASSEGNIQYF. Here the CDR3 DNA reads TGTGCCAGCAGCGAGGGGAACATTCAGTACTTC.

This clone was seen just once. The V and J genes are TRBV7-9 and TRBJ1-1; a possible D gene is TRBD1 (5 bases). Trimming left V 4 bases short and J 0 bases short, with 12 bases between. The CDR3 spans 15 residues. Germline V gene lookup returns CDR1 SEHNR and CDR2 FQNEAQ (reference sequence). This CDR3 is CASSYDGGMNTEAFF. The CDR3 DNA follows: TGTGCCAGCAGCTACGACGGGGGGATGAACACTGAAGCTTTCTTT. Together with reference TRBV7-9 and TRBJ1-1, the CDR3 gives the full variable domain: DTGVSQNPRHKITKRGQNVTFRCDPISEHNRLYWYRQTLGQGPEFLTYFQNEAQLEKSRLLSDRFSAERPKGSFSTLEIQRTEQGDSAMYLCASSYDGGMNTEAFFGQGTRLTVV.

The rearrangement joins TRBV9 to TRBJ2-5, with 9 bases lining up with TRBD2. Germline CDR1 SGDLS, CDR2 YYNGEE. The CDR3 has 12 residues. Trimming took 4 bases from V and 7 from J; bases not matched to a gene: 2. Here the CDR3 DNA reads TGTGCCAGCAGCTCGACTAGCGGGACCCAGTACTTC. Its protein is CASSSTSGTQYF.